This section outlines one T cell receptor beta chain sequence together with its context. Its antigen is unknown. This sample includes further DNA sequences coding for the same CDR3. The PCR employed 60 Vbeta primers together with 13 Jbeta primers. Data came from immunoSEQ multiplex PCR; TCRdb stores just in-frame clones and leaves some out. The repertoire holds some 150,000 clones, with about 69% as singletons. The sample comes from a study of cytomegalovirus exposure and HLA in healthy donors. Study-wide background: There were nearly 120 million unique TCR beta sequences, drawn from around 180 million T cells, in an earlier analysis.

Trimming pared 6 bases from V and 11 bases from J, leaving 10 bases between. The V gene's germline CDR1 is LNHDA and CDR2 SQIVND (reference sequence). This CDR3 is 10 amino acids long. Study results and limitations: The productive fraction for most TCR beta V segments was about 90% or about 30% in an earlier analysis. Later analysis associated a missense DCLRE1C variant with TCR beta V- and J-gene trimming.

J is TRBJ1-1 and V is TRBV19; D is unclear. Material: PBMCs. The sequence derives from a human donor in good health. CDR3 bases: TGTGCCAGTAGCCGTAATGAGGCTTTCTTT. It encodes CASSRNEAFF.